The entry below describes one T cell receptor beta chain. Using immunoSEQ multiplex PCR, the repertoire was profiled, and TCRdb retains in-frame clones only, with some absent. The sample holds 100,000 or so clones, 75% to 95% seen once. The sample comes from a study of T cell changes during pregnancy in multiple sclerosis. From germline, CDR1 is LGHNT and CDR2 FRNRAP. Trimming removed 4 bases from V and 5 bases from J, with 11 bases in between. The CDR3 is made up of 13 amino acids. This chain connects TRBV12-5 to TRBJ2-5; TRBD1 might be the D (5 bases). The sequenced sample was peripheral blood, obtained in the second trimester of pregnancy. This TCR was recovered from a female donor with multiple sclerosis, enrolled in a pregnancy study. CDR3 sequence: CASGSPTDETQYF. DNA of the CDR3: TGTGCTAGTGGTTCCCCGACAGACGAGACCCAGTACTTC. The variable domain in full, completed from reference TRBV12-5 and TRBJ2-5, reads DARVTQTPRHKVTEMGQEVTMRCQPILGHNTVFWYRQTMMQGLELLAYFRNRAPLDDSGMPKDRFSAEMPDATLATLKIQPSEPRDSAVYFCASGSPTDETQYFGPGTRLLVL.